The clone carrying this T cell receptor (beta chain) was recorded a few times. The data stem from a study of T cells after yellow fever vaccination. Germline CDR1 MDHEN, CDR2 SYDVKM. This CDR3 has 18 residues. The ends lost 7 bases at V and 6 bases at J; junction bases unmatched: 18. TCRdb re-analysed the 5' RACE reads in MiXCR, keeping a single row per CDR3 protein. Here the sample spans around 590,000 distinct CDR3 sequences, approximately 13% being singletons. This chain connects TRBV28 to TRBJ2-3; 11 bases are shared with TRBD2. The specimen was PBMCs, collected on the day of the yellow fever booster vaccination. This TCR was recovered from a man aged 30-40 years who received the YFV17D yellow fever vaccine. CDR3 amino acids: CASTYLDGTSGSYDTQYF. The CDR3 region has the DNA TGTGCCAGCACCTATCTAGACGGAACTAGCGGGAGTTATGATACGCAGTATTTT.